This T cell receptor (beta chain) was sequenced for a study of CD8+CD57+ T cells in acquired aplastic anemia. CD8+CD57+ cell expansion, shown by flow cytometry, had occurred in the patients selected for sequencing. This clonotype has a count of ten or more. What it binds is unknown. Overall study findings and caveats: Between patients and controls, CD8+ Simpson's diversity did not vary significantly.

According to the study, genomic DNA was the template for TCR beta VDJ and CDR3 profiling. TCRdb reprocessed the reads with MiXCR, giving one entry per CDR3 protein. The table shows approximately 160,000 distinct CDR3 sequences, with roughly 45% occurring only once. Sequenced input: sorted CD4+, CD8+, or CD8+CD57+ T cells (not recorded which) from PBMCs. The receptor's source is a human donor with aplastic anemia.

CDR3 coding DNA: TGCAGTGCTAGCCCGGGACAGGGGTTAGACTATGGCTACACCTTC. Protein sequence: CSASPGQGLDYGYTF. The chain links TRBV20-1 to TRBJ1-2; 10 nucleotides match TRBD1. Losses at the gene ends were 3 bases for V and 3 bases for J; bases not matched to a gene: 7. The CDR3 is 15 residues long. CDR1 is DFQATT and CDR2 is SNEGSKA in the germline V gene (reference sequence).